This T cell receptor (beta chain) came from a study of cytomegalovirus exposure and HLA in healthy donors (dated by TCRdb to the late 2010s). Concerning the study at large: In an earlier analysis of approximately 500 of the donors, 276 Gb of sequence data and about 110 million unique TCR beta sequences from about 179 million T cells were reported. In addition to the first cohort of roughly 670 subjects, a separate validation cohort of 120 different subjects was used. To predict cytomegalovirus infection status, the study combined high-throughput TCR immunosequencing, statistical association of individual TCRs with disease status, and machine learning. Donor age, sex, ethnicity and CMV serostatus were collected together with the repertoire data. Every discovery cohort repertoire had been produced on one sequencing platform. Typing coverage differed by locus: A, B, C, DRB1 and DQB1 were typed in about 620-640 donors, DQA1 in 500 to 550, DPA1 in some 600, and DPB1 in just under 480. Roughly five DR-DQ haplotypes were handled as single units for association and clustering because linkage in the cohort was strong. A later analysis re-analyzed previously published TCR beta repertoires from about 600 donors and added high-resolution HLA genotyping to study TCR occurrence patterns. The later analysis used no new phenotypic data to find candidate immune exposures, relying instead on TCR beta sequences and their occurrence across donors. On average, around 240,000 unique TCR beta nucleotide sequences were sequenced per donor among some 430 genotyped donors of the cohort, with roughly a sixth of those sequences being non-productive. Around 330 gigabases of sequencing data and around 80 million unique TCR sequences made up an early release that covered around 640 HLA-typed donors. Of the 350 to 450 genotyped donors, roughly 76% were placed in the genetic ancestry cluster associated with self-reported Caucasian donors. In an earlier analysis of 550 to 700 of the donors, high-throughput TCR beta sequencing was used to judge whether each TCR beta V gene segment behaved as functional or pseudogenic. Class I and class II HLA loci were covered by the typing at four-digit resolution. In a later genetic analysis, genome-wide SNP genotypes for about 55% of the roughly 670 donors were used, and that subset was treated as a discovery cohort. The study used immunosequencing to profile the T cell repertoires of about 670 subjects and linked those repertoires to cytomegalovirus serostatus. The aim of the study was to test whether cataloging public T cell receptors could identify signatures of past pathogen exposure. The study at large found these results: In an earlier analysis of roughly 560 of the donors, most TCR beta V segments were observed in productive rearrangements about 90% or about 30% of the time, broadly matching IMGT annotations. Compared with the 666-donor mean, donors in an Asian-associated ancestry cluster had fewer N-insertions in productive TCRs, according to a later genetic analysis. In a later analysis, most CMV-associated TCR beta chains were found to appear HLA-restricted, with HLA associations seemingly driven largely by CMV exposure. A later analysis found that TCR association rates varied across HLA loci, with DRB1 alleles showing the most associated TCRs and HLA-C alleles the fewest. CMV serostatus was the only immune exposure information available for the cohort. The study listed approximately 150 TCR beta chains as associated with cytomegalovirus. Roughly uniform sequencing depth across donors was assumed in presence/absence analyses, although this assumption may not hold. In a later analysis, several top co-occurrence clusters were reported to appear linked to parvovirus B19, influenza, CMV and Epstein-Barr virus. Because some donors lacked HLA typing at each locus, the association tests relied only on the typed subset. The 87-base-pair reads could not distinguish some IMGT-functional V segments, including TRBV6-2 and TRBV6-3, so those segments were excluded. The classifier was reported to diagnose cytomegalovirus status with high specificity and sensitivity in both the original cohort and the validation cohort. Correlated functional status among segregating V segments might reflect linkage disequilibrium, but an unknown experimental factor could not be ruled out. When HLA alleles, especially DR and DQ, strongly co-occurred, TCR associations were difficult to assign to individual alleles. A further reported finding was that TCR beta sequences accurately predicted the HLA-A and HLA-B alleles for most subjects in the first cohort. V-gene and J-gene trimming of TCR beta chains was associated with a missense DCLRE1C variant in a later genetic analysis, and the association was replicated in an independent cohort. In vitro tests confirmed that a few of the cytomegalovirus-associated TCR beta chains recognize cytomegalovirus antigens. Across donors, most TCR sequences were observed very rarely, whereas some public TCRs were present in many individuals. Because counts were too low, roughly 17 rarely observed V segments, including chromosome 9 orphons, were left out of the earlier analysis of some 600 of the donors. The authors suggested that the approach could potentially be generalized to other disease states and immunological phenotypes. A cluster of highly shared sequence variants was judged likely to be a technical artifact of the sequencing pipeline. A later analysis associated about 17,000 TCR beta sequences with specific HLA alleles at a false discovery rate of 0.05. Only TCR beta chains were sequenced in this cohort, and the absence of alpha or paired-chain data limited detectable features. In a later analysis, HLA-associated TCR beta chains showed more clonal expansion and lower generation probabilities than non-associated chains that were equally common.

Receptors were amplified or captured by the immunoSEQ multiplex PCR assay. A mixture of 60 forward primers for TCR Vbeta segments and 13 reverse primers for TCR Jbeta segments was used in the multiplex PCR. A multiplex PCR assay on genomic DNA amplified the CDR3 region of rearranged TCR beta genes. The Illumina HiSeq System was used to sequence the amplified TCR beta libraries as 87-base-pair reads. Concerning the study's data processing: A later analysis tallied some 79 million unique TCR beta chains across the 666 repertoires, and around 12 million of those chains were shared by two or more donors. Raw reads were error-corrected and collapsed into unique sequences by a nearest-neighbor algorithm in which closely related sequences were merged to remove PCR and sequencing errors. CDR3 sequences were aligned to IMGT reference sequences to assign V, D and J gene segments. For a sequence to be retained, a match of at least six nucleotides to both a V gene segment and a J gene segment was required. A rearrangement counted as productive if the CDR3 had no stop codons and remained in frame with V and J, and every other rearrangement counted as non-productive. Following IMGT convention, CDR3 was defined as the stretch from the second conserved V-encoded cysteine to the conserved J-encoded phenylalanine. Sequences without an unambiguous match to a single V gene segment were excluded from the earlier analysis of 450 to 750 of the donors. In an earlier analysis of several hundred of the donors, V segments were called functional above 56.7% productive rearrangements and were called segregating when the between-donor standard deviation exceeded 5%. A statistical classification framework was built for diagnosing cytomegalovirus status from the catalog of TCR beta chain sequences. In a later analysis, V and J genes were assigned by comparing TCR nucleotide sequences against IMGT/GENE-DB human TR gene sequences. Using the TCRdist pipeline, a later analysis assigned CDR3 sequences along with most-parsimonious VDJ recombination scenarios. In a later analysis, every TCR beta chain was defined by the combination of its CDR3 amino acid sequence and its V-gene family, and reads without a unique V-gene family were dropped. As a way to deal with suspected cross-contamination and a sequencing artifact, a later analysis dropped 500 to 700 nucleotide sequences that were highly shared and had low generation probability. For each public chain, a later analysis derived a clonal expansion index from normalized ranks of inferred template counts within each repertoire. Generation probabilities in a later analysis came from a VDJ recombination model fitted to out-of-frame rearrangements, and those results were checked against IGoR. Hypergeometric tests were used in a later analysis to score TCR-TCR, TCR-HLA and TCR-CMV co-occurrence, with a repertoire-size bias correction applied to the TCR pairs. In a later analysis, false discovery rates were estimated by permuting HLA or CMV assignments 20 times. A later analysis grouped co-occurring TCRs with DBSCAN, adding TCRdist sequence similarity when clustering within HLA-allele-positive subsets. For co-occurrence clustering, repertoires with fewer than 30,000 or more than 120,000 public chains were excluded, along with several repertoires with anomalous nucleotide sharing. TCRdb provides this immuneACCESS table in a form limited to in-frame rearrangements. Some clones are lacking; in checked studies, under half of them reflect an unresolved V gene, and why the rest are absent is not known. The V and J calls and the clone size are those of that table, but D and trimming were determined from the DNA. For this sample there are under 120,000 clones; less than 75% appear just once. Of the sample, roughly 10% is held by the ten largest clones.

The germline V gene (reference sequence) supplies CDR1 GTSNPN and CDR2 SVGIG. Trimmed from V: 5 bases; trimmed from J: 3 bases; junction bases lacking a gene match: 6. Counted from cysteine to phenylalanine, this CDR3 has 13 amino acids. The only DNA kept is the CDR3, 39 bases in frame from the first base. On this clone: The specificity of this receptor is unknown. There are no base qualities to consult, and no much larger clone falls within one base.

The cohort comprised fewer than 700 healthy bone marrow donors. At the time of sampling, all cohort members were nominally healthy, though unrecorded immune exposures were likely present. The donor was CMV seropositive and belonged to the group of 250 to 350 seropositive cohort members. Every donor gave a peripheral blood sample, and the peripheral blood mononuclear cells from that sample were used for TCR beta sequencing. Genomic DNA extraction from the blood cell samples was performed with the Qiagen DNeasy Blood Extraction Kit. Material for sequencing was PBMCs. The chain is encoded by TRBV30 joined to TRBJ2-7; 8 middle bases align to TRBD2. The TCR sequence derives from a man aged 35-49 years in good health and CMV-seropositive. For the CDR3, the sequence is CAWREGGLYEQYF. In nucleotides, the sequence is TGTGCCTGGCGGGAGGGGGGACTCTACGAGCAGTACTTC.